This T cell receptor beta chain was recovered during a study of cytomegalovirus exposure and HLA in healthy donors listed by TCRdb under 2017. With regard to the full study: According to a later analysis, the 100 to 150 validation repertoires were produced on the same platform as the 666 repertoires of the first cohort. The aim of the study was to test whether cataloging public T cell receptors could identify signatures of past pathogen exposure. In addition to the first cohort of 666 subjects, a separate validation cohort of approximately 110 different subjects was used. High-throughput TCR immunosequencing, statistical association of individual TCRs with disease status, and machine learning were combined to predict cytomegalovirus infection status. Points the paper makes about the study in general: According to the authors, the approach could potentially be generalized to other disease states and immunological phenotypes. A later analysis had no HLA typing for the validation cohort, so co-occurrence there was scored across all 120 or so repertoires. The study gave a list of 150 to 200 TCR beta chains associated with cytomegalovirus. The classifier was reported to diagnose cytomegalovirus status with high specificity and sensitivity in both the original and validation cohorts. Of the cluster scores, about 94% were above 0 in a later analysis, which found that TCRs clustered in the first cohort also tended to co-occur in the 110 or so validation repertoires. While some public TCRs were present in many individuals, most TCR sequences turned up only very rarely across donors. In vitro tests confirmed that a few of the cytomegalovirus-associated TCR beta chains recognize cytomegalovirus antigens.

Preparation of the library involved the immunoSEQ multiplex PCR assay. Under the source paper's analysis protocol: A statistical classification framework was built to diagnose cytomegalovirus status from the catalog of TCR beta chain sequences. This immuneACCESS table, as held by TCRdb, lists in-frame sequences with V and J called but not all clones. Of the missing ones, under half trace to an unresolved V gene in checked studies; the others have no known cause. V, J and clone size are taken as reported in that table, and D and trimming were inferred from the DNA itself. For this sample the table gives 160,000 or so clones, of which approximately 89% were detected only once. In total, the top ten clones hold 2% to 3% of the sample. The donors were included in the validation cohort of some 120 subjects, a group kept apart from the roughly 670-subject first cohort. CDR1 KGHSH and CDR2 LQKENI are derived from the germline V gene. Here V drops 3 bases and J drops 5 bases, and the junction holds 9 bases not matched to any gene. There are 15 amino acids in the CDR3, from cysteine to phenylalanine inclusive. Just CDR3 DNA is preserved here, 45 bases in frame from base 1.

Worth noting for this clone: Its target antigen remains unknown. No base quality information exists; no much larger clone differs at one position.

This receptor was obtained from a man between 18 and 35 years old in good health and CMV-seropositive. The chain is assembled from TRBV18 and TRBJ2-7; 8 bases in the junction line up with TRBD2. Sequencing was carried out using PBMCs. The sequenced DNA is TGTGCCAGCTCACCGACGACTAGCGAAACCCACGAGCAGTACTTC. Translation gives CASSPTTSETHEQYF. Outside the CDR3, residues come from the reference TRBV18 and TRBJ2-7 proteins, so the full variable domain is: NAGVMQNPRHLVRRRGQEARLRCSPMKGHSHVYWYRQLPEEGLKFMVYLQKENIIDESGMPKERFSAEFPKEGPSILRIQQVVRGDSAAYFCASSPTTSETHEQYFGPGTRLTVT.